One and the same sample provided the 20 T cell receptor beta chains below, sequenced in a study of OX40 agonist ivuxolimab in advanced cancers. Generated by immunoSEQ multiplex PCR, the TCRdb table keeps only in-frame clones and is missing some. The table records tens of thousands of clones, approximately 80% of them present only once. The sample in question was CD4+ or CD8+ T cells sorted from blood, obtained in a trial of the OX40 agonist ivuxolimab. These receptor sequences come from an adult with an advanced solid tumor such as melanoma, head and neck, liver or kidney cancer.

The rearrangement links TRBV5-1 to TRBJ1-2, with 8 bases fitting TRBD1. The CDR3 length is 14 residues. The V and J ends lost 2 bases and 5 bases, in that order; junction bases with no gene match: 5. CDR1 SGHRS and CDR2 YFSETQ come from the germline V gene. CDR3: CASSLMTGEYGYTF. As DNA, the CDR3 is TGCGCCAGCAGCTTAATGACAGGGGAATATGGCTACACCTTC.

J is TRBJ1-2 and V is TRBV18, with 9 bases that match TRBD1. Germline CDR1 reads KGHSH; CDR2 reads LQKENI. The CDR3 length is 15 residues. V lost 1 base, J lost 6 bases, and 6 bases stayed unmatched. This CDR3 reads CASSPQSRQGDGYTF. The DNA for the CDR3 is TGTGCCAGCTCACCACAAAGTCGACAGGGGGATGGCTACACCTTC.

The CDR3 is CASSYEGDRGSYEQYF. The CDR3 nucleotides read TGTGCCAGCAGCTACGAGGGAGACAGGGGGTCCTACGAGCAGTACTTC. This chain joins TRBV7-9 and TRBJ2-7, with TRBD1 matching over 9 bases. The CDR3 runs to 16 residues. The J segment lost 1 base and the V segment lost 4 bases, leaving 8 bases of the junction unmatched. Per germline, CDR1 SEHNR and CDR2 FQNEAQ (reference sequence).

The chain links TRBV10-3 to TRBJ1-2; 7 bases line up with TRBD1. Germline V gene data show CDR1 as ENHRY and CDR2 as SYGVKD. The ends lost 3 bases at V and 2 bases at J; junction bases unmatched: 0. This CDR3 has 13 residues. CDR3 nucleotide sequence: TGTGCCATCAGTGAACAGGGGAACTATGGCTACACCTTC. It specifies CAISEQGNYGYTF.

V and J are TRBV7-2 and TRBJ2-1; no definite D call. Germline assignment: CDR1 SGHTA and CDR2 FQGNSA. CDR3 length: 13 amino acids. V gave up 5 bases and J gave up 4 bases, with 9 bases separating them. In DNA form, the CDR3 reads TGTGCCAGCAGCCCCACACGATACAATGAGCAGTTCTTC. Residues: CASSPTRYNEQFF.

The chain links TRBV4-1 to TRBJ2-2, with 10 bases lining up with TRBD1. V lost 3 bases and J lost 8; bases outside the gene matches: 6. The CDR3 sequence is 15 residues long. The V gene's germline CDR1 is MGHRA and CDR2 YSYEKL. The CDR3 nucleotides are TGCGCCAGCAGCCAGAGACAGGGGGCCGCGGGGGAGCTGTTTTTT. Amino acids: CASSQRQGAAGELFF.

The chain couples TRBV20-1 to TRBJ2-1; D call uncertain. Trimming removed 6 bases from V and 7 bases from J, with 10 bases in between. The CDR3 is 11 residues long. Germline loops: CDR1 DFQATT, CDR2 SNEGSKA (reference sequence). CDR3 nucleotide sequence: TGCAGTGCCCTTAGACGGAATGAGCAGTTCTTC. This encodes CSALRRNEQFF.

This clone is a singleton in its sample. CDR3 DNA sequence: TGCAGCGTCCTGGGTCGCGGGGAGCTGTTTTTT. Translated, it gives CSVLGRGELFF. The rearrangement links TRBV29-1 to TRBJ2-2; no firm D call. This CDR3 region has 11 residues. Trimming removed 6 bases at V and 7 bases at J, with 9 bases between. CDR1 SQVTM and CDR2 ANQGSEA come from the germline V gene.

The rearrangement uses TRBV19 and TRBJ1-4; TRBD1 aligns across 8 bases. The CDR3 spans 15 residues. Germline CDR1 is LNHDA and CDR2 is SQIVND (reference sequence). J lost 0 bases, V lost 5 bases, and 2 bases had no gene match. The CDR3 bases are TGTGCCAGTAGTGGACAGGGTGCAACTAATGAAAAACTGTTTTTT. It codes for CASSGQGATNEKLFF.

The V call is TRBV28, the J call TRBJ2-7; D perhaps matches TRBD1 (6 bases). CDR1 is MDHEN, CDR2 SYDVKM, per germline. The CDR3 contains 15 residues. Trimming took 3 bases from V and 1 from J, leaving 13 bases between them. CDR3 in DNA: TGTGCCAGCAGTTTGCCCCTGGGGGCTTCCTACGAGCAGTACTTC. Its translation is CASSLPLGASYEQYF.

The chain couples TRBV6-1 to TRBJ2-1; tentatively, D is TRBD2 (6 bases). V lost 6 bases to trimming and J lost 10 bases, with 10 bases between them. CDR3 size: 11 residues. Germline V gives CDR1 MNHNS, CDR2 SASEGT. CDR3 DNA: TGTGCCAGCAGCCGGGGGTGGGAGCAGTTCTTC. Its protein is CASSRGWEQFF.

This clone has a handful of counts. The chain is built from TRBV7-7 and TRBJ1-1; D not certain. The germline V gene has CDR1 SSHAT and CDR2 FNYEAQ (reference sequence). The CDR3 runs to 14 residues. V lost 5 bases and J lost 4, with 14 bases in between. The CDR3 nucleotides read TGTGCCAGCAGCCCCGGTAAAAGTTTCACTGAAGCTTTCTTT. Encoded protein: CASSPGKSFTEAFF.

This chain connects TRBV6-5 to TRBJ1-5, with a weak D call TRBD1 (5 bases). The ends were cut back, 8 bases at V and 3 bases at J, with 14 bases in the middle. Per the germline V gene, CDR1 is MNHEY and CDR2 is SVGAGI. The CDR3 has 14 amino acids. CDR3 region: CASRSGGFNQPQHF. The CDR3 bases are TGTGCCAGCCGATCTGGGGGGTTCAATCAGCCCCAGCATTTT.

The J gene is TRBJ2-3, the V gene TRBV7-2; D unresolved. V was clipped by 3 bases and J by 2 bases, with 6 bases between them. CDR1 is SGHTA, CDR2 FQGNSA, per germline. The CDR3 totals 13 residues. Here the CDR3 reads CASSFAHTDTQYF. In nucleotides, the CDR3 is TGTGCCAGCAGCTTTGCCCACACAGATACGCAGTATTTT.

The V call is TRBV10-1, the J call TRBJ1-3; 9 positions match TRBD1. CDR1 is WNHNN, CDR2 SYGVQD, per germline (reference sequence). The CDR3 runs to 13 residues. V lost 6 bases, J lost 8 bases, and 5 bases stayed unmatched. Here the CDR3 DNA reads TGCGCCAGCAGCCGGGACAGGGCGGACACCATATATTTT. Protein sequence: CASSRDRADTIYF.

This sequence joins TRBV19 and TRBJ1-6, with 7 nucleotides matching TRBD1. The J segment lost 9 bases and the V segment lost 6 bases, leaving 8 bases of the junction unmatched. This CDR3 region has 14 residues. Germline V CDR1 and CDR2: LNHDA, SQIVND (reference sequence). The CDR3 protein is CASRDTGEGSPLHF. CDR3 DNA sequence: TGTGCCAGTAGAGATACAGGGGAAGGTTCACCCCTCCACTTT.

This chain links TRBV6-4 with TRBJ2-1; D is possibly TRBD1 (5 bases). This CDR3 is built from 15 residues. V was pared by 5 bases and J by 4 bases, with 15 bases between. Germline lookup yields CDR1 MRHNA and CDR2 SNTAGT. Here the CDR3 DNA reads TGTGCCAGCAGTTTTGACAGCTCCTTTTACAATGAGCAGTTCTTC. It specifies CASSFDSSFYNEQFF.

DNA for the CDR3: TGTGCCAGCAGTGAAGCGGGAAGGGGGCGAGGCGGCTACACCTTC. Translated, it gives CASSEAGRGRGGYTF. The V gene is TRBV2, the J gene TRBJ1-2; 7 bases map to TRBD1. Trimming cost V 0 bases and J 8 bases; bases outside gene matches: 9. Germline V gives CDR1 SNHLY, CDR2 FYNNEI. The CDR3 covers 15 residues. The entire variable domain, with the rest obtained from reference TRBV2 and TRBJ1-2, is as follows: EPEVTQTPSHQVTQMGQEVILRCVPISNHLYFYWYRQILGQKVEFLVSFYNNEISEKSEIFDDQFSVERPDGSNFTLKIRSTKLEDSAMYFCASSEAGRGRGGYTFGSGTRLTVV.

The sample holds a few counts of this clone. The V call is TRBV27, the J call TRBJ2-3; no clear D. The CDR3 is 17 amino acids. V was pared by 6 bases and J by 0 bases, with 19 bases between. The germline V gene has CDR1 MNHEY and CDR2 SMNVEV (reference sequence). CDR3: CASSPLVSLPSTDTQYF. In DNA form, the CDR3 reads TGTGCCAGCAGCCCCCTGGTTTCCTTACCTAGCACAGATACGCAGTATTTT.

The chain has TRBV5-6 and TRBJ2-5, with D unclear. CDR1 and CDR2 from the germline V gene are SGHDT and YYEEEE. The CDR3 runs 14 residues. V lost 2 bases, J lost 5 bases, and 13 bases lay in between. This CDR3 reads CASSFKSMGETQYF. The CDR3 DNA follows: TGTGCCAGCAGCTTCAAGAGTATGGGCGAGACCCAGTACTTC.